This T cell receptor (beta chain) was obtained from a study of blood T cell repertoires in COVID-19 (dated by TCRdb to 2020 to 2021). For context, the study as a whole: The collaborator samples originated in the United States, Italy and Spain and spanned the acute and convalescent phases of COVID-19. The prospective study material was composed of cDNA or gDNA derived from T cells, B-cell-depleted T cells, or PBMCs. Samples were obtained from the ongoing ImmuneRACE study (first 160 participants) and from over 1,000 subjects provided by 6 global collaborators. Sample metadata almost always included a de-identified subject ID, COVID-19 status, age in years and sex. Where HLA class I and class II types were available, the types were taken from metadata supplied by the sample provider, not from assay-based typing. Subjects who had been exposed to COVID-19, were actively infected with it, or had recovered from it provided the deeply sampled blood TCRbeta repertoires that made up the dataset. A freely available public database, intended as a resource for researchers studying the immune response to SARS-CoV-2, is where the repertoires were released. Results the study describes overall, beyond this receptor: How much clinical and demographic metadata was included differed by source and by participant, and the metadata was provided uncurated.

In the case of this clone: There is no known antigen for this receptor. The input lacks base qualities; no much larger clone sits a single base away.

Participants in the prospective study were enrolled through a virtual design, were aged roughly 18 to 95 years, and lived in roughly 24 United States geographic areas. To assign participants to cohorts, the prospective study relied on clinical history that participants themselves reported in a screening survey and a study questionnaire. Recovered participants in ImmuneRACE Cohort 3 were defined by two consecutive negative NP/OP PCR tests, clearance by a healthcare professional, or resolution of symptoms. Mobile phlebotomists in the prospective study collected whole blood, serum and a nasopharyngeal or oropharyngeal swab from every participant. Participants in the prospective study had the option to provide additional blood draws and questionnaires over a roughly two-month period. Prospective study blood samples were shipped either frozen or at room temperature before DNA extraction. The immunoSEQ Assay, a bias-controlled multiplex PCR, was used to amplify TCRbeta CDR3 regions from genomic DNA. As for the authors' bioinformatics: The number of nucleated cells in each sample was estimated from the amplification of reference gene primers within the assay. To quantify the absolute abundance of each unique TCRbeta CDR3 rearrangement, sequence reads were collapsed and filtered. For each sample, productive Simpson clonality was calculated as the square root of Simpson's diversity index over productive rearrangements. What TCRdb holds here is the immuneACCESS table cut down to in-frame rearrangements. Part of the clones is not present; checked against another copy, under half of the missing clones reflect an unresolved V gene, and the others are unexplained. V, J and clone size are taken as reported in that table, and D and trimming were inferred from the DNA itself. Present in this sample are hundreds of thousands of clones, roughly nine tenths of which were seen just once. Together, the top ten hold about 2.4% of the sample.

Trimming costs V 7 bases and J 10 bases, and their ends lie 17 bases apart. The CDR3 measures 13 amino acids from cysteine to phenylalanine. This entry keeps only the CDR3 DNA: 39 bases, framed from base 1. The germline V gene supplies CDR1 MNHEY and CDR2 SVGAGI. Specimen: PBMCs or T cells enriched from blood (not recorded which). Recombination joined TRBV6-5 with TRBJ2-1, with TRBD1 as a weak D call on 8 bases. This receptor was obtained from a man aged 60-69 years who had recovered from COVID-19. CDR3 loop: CASNLDREGEQFF. The DNA is TGTGCCAGCAACCTGGACAGGGAGGGCGAGCAGTTCTTC.